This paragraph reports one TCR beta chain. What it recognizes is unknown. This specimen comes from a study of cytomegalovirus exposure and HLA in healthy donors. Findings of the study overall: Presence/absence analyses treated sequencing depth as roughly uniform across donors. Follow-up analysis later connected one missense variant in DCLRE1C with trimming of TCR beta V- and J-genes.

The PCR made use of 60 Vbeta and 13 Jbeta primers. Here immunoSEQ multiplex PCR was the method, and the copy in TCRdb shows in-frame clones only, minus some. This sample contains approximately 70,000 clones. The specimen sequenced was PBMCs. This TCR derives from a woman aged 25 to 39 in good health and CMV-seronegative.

In nucleotides, the CDR3 is TGTGCCAGCAGTGGACTAGCGGGAGAGGGCAATGAGCAGTTCTTC. Residues: CASSGLAGEGNEQFF. The chain employs TRBV2 and TRBJ2-1; 12 bases match TRBD2. Germline V gives CDR1 SNHLY, CDR2 FYNNEI. V gave up 4 bases and J gave up 6 bases; unmatched junction bases: 4. CDR3 size: 15 residues.